The 30 T cell receptor beta chains below were found in one sample sequenced in a study of PD-1 blockade in classical Hodgkin lymphoma. Clones were sequenced by immunoSEQ multiplex PCR, and TCRdb holds only the in-frame ones, with some missing. The sample lists 43,000 or so clones; around nine tenths were seen once. Brentuximab vedotin exposure varied among the patients, all of whom had relapsed after autologous stem cell transplantation. The source material was peripheral blood mononuclear cells (PBMCs), sampled at baseline. The receptors originated from a human donor with classical Hodgkin lymphoma.

The rearrangement uses TRBV6-5 and TRBJ2-1; 9 bases are shared with TRBD2. Germline lookup yields CDR1 MNHEY and CDR2 SVGAGI. V was clipped by 4 bases and J by 0 bases; unmatched bases: 4. CDR3 size: 16 residues. Written as DNA, the CDR3 is TGTGCCAGCAGTTTTAGCGGGGGCGCCTCCTACAATGAGCAGTTCTTC. It specifies CASSFSGGASYNEQFF.

The gene calls are TRBV2 and TRBJ1-5, with D perhaps TRBD1 (5 bases). There are 12 residues in the CDR3. Germline V gene lookup returns CDR1 SNHLY and CDR2 FYNNEI. V lost 3 bases, J lost 8 bases, and 8 bases lay in between. CDR3 protein: CASSDRVEPQHF. Written as DNA, the CDR3 is TGTGCCAGCAGTGACAGGGTCGAGCCCCAGCATTTT.

This clone is a singleton in its sample. The chain employs TRBV18 and TRBJ2-5, with D uncertain. V was shortened by 2 bases and J by 6 bases, with 16 bases between the two germline ends. CDR1 and CDR2 from the germline V gene are KGHSH and LQKENI. CDR3 length: 15 amino acids. Here the CDR3 DNA reads TGTGCCAGCTCACCATCCTTTCGCTCAGTCAAGACCCAGTACTTC. It translates to CASSPSFRSVKTQYF.

V usage is TRBV29-1 and J usage is TRBJ1-1, with D possibly TRBD1 on 5 matching bases. The CDR3 has 13 residues. CDR1 and CDR2 (germline): SQVTM, ANQGSEA. V was cut by 1 base and J by 1 base, with 7 bases left in between. CDR3 DNA: TGCAGCGTTGAAGCACAGGCGAACACTGAAGCTTTCTTT. It encodes CSVEAQANTEAFF.

The chain is built from TRBV5-1 and TRBJ2-1, with D tentatively TRBD2 (5 bases). V dropped 1 base and J dropped 3 bases, with 11 bases sitting between them. The CDR3 spans 15 residues. Per the germline V gene, CDR1 is SGHRS and CDR2 is YFSETQ. In DNA, the CDR3 is TGCGCCAGCAGCTTGTCAGGAGGATTCTACAATGAGCAGTTCTTC. Encoded protein: CASSLSGGFYNEQFF.

The chain uses TRBV6-5 and TRBJ1-2; D not certain. CDR3 length equals 15 residues. V shed 0 bases and J shed 3 bases, with 11 bases lying between them. Germline CDR1 MNHEY, CDR2 SVGAGI. The CDR3: CASSYSGGDYYGYTF. The CDR3 coding sequence is TGTGCCAGCAGTTACTCGGGAGGTGATTACTATGGCTACACCTTC.

The gene calls are TRBV27 and TRBJ2-2, with 8 bases fitting TRBD1. Trimming cost V 5 bases and J 6 bases; bases outside gene matches: 23. The germline gives CDR1 MNHEY, CDR2 SMNVEV (reference sequence). The CDR3 has 20 residues. The CDR3 region has the DNA TGTGCCAGCAGTCAAACTGACAGGACAGGGACGCACATATCCCCCGGGGAGCTGTTTTTT. This sequence encodes CASSQTDRTGTHISPGELFF.

The chain links TRBV4-2 to TRBJ2-7, with a tentative D call TRBD2 (5 bases). The CDR3 sequence is 14 residues long. Germline CDR1 is LGHNA and CDR2 is YNFKEQ. V was pared by 3 bases and J by 5 bases, with 14 bases between. CDR3 protein: CASSHSPGEDEQYF. CDR3 DNA sequence: TGTGCCAGCAGCCATTCGCCCGGGGAAGACGAGCAGTACTTC.

The chain combines TRBV5-1 with TRBJ2-7; D perhaps matches TRBD2 (6 bases). V lost 5 bases to trimming and J lost 3 bases, with 18 bases between them. The CDR3 runs 15 residues. The germline gives CDR1 SGHRS, CDR2 YFSETQ. The DNA for the CDR3 is TGCGCCAGCAGACACGGGACTCCCAGCCTCTACGAGCAGTACTTC. Protein sequence: CASRHGTPSLYEQYF.

This chain connects TRBV28 to TRBJ2-7, with unresolved D. V was pared by 5 bases and J by 1 base, with 9 bases between. CDR3 length: 13 residues. Germline lookup yields CDR1 MDHEN and CDR2 SYDVKM. The CDR3 bases are TGTGCCAGCAGTGTCAGAGTTTCCTACGAGCAGTACTTC. Protein sequence: CASSVRVSYEQYF.

The chain couples TRBV10-3 to TRBJ1-1; 9 bases map to TRBD1. The CDR3 spans 15 residues. With 4 bases clipped from V and 1 base from J, the junction kept 4 bases outside the gene matches. Germline CDR1 and CDR2: ENHRY and SYGVKD. DNA of the CDR3: TGTGCCATCAGTGTAAAGGGACAGGGGAACACTGAAGCTTTCTTT. Translation gives CAISVKGQGNTEAFF.

This chain joins TRBV6-5 and TRBJ2-3; 10 positions match TRBD2. The J segment lost 1 base and the V segment lost 4 bases, leaving 5 bases of the junction unmatched. Germline CDR1 and CDR2: MNHEY and SVGAGI. The CDR3 runs 16 residues. The CDR3 DNA is TGTGCCAGCAGTTTAACCGGGACTAGCGGCACAGATACGCAGTATTTT. It translates to CASSLTGTSGTDTQYF.

CDR3 coding DNA: TGTGCCAGCAGTTACGCTAGCCAACGGAACACCGGGGAGCTGTTTTTT. This translates into CASSYASQRNTGELFF. The rearrangement links TRBV6-6 to TRBJ2-2; maybe TRBD2 (5 bases). This CDR3 has 16 residues. V lost 2 bases to trimming and J lost 1 base, with 11 bases between them. The germline CDR1 and CDR2 sequences are MNHNY and SVGAGI (reference sequence).

The chain links TRBV27 to TRBJ2-1; no definite D call. The germline CDR1 and CDR2 sequences are MNHEY and SMNVEV (reference sequence). Trimming pared 5 bases from V and 9 bases from J, leaving 14 bases between. The CDR3 has 13 residues. As DNA, the CDR3 is TGTGCCAGCAGTCCCCTCGCGGCACCTGAGCAGTTCTTC. It specifies CASSPLAAPEQFF.

This rearrangement joins TRBV13 to TRBJ2-3; D might be TRBD2 (6 bases). Germline V gene sequence: CDR1 PRHDT, CDR2 FYEKMQ (reference sequence). The CDR3 runs to 17 residues. The V end lost 5 bases, the J end lost 3 bases, and 21 bases lay between the germline ends. The CDR3 here is CASSAPLSGPSTDTQYF. CDR3 in DNA: TGTGCCAGCAGCGCCCCCCTTAGCGGACCGTCAACAGATACGCAGTATTTT.

This clone is labeled as medium-sized. This chain connects TRBV13 to TRBJ2-7; 10 bases are a match to TRBD1. The J segment lost 0 bases and the V segment lost 4 bases, leaving 15 bases of the junction unmatched. Germline assignment: CDR1 PRHDT and CDR2 FYEKMQ (reference sequence). The CDR3 length is 19 residues. The CDR3 region has the DNA TGTGCCAGCAGCTCATCCCCTGGGACAGGGGTTTCCAACTCCTACGAGCAGTACTTC. Amino acid sequence: CASSSSPGTGVSNSYEQYF.

The rearrangement joins TRBV7-2 to TRBJ2-1; 14 nucleotides match TRBD2. The germline CDR1 and CDR2 sequences are SGHTA and FQGNSA. The junction had 9 bases not matched to a gene; V was cut back by 1 base and J by 7 bases. The CDR3 contains 18 residues. Written as DNA, the CDR3 is TGTGCCAGCAGCTTAGAGGGGACTAGCGGGAGTATGAGGAATGAGCAGTTCTTC. This translates into CASSLEGTSGSMRNEQFF.

The chain employs TRBV10-3 and TRBJ1-2; the D is unclear. Germline CDR1 reads ENHRY; CDR2 reads SYGVKD. The CDR3 extends over 12 amino acids. The V gene lost 2 bases and the J gene lost 8 bases, with 9 bases spanning the gap. The CDR3: CAISEVGGGYTF. Written as DNA, the CDR3 is TGTGCCATCAGTGAGGTGGGAGGGGGCTACACCTTC.

This chain's CDR3 is CASSRTSASYNEQFF. CDR3 nucleotides: TGTGCCAGCAGCCGGACTAGCGCGTCCTACAATGAGCAGTTCTTC. The rearrangement joins TRBV27 to TRBJ2-1, with 9 bases fitting TRBD2. CDR3 length: 15 residues. Germline V gene data show CDR1 as MNHEY and CDR2 as SMNVEV (reference sequence). After removal of 6 bases from V and 1 base from J, the junction contained 4 bases not matched to a gene.

The J gene is TRBJ1-2, the V gene TRBV28; D is unresolved. The germline gives CDR1 MDHEN, CDR2 SYDVKM. The V end lost 0 bases, the J end lost 2 bases, and 7 bases lay between the germline ends. The CDR3 has 14 amino acids. The CDR3 nucleotides are TGTGCCAGCAGTTTATGGCCTCTGAACTATGGCTACACCTTC. It codes for CASSLWPLNYGYTF.

This sequence joins TRBV6-1 and TRBJ1-1, with D uncertain. Germline-derived CDR1 and CDR2 are MNHNS and SASEGT. V was cut by 7 bases and J by 1 base, with 13 bases left in between. The CDR3 has 14 residues. This CDR3 reads CASTKGPKNTEAFF. CDR3 nucleotides: TGTGCCAGCACCAAAGGACCGAAGAACACTGAAGCTTTCTTT.

V gene TRBV19 combines with J gene TRBJ1-5; 9 bases are shared with TRBD1. The junction had 4 bases not matched to a gene; V was cut back by 3 bases and J by 1 base. From germline, CDR1 is LNHDA and CDR2 SQIVND (reference sequence). The CDR3 covers 16 residues. The CDR3 sequence: CASSILTGGSNQPQHF. Written as DNA, the CDR3 is TGTGCCAGTAGTATTTTGACAGGGGGGAGCAATCAGCCCCAGCATTTT. Using reference TRBV19 and TRBJ1-5 for the parts outside the CDR3, the full variable domain is DGGITQSPKYLFRKEGQNVTLSCEQNLNHDAMYWYRQDPGQGLRLIYYSQIVNDFQKGDIAEGYSVSREKKESFPLTVTSAQKNPTAFYLCASSILTGGSNQPQHFGDGTRLSIL.

The chain is built from TRBV6-1 and TRBJ1-1, with 9 bases fitting TRBD1. The CDR3 is 15 residues long. Germline V gives CDR1 MNHNS, CDR2 SASEGT. Trimming cost V 4 bases and J 4 bases; bases outside gene matches: 7. The chain's CDR3 is CASSVTGGAGTEAFF. DNA for the CDR3: TGTGCCAGCAGTGTCACAGGGGGCGCGGGCACTGAAGCTTTCTTT.

The chain recombines TRBV6-5 with TRBJ1-1; D uncertain. This CDR3 is built from 13 residues. With 4 bases removed from V and 5 bases from J, the gap between germline ends came to 11 bases. CDR1 is MNHEY and CDR2 is SVGAGI in the germline V gene. For the CDR3, the DNA is TGTGCCAGCAGTTCGCCTCCCTGGACTGAAGCTTTCTTT. It is translated as CASSSPPWTEAFF.

This sequence joins TRBV27 and TRBJ2-7, with D possibly matching TRBD1 (5 bases). CDR1 is MNHEY and CDR2 is SMNVEV in the germline V gene (reference sequence). The length of the CDR3 is 13 residues. The V gene lost 3 bases and the J gene lost 6 bases, with 12 bases spanning the gap. For the CDR3, the DNA is TGTGCCAGCAGTTTGATGATAGGGGCCGAGCAGTACTTC. Translation gives CASSLMIGAEQYF.

This clone appeared a single time. V gene TRBV10-3 combines with J gene TRBJ1-1; no clear D gene. There are 13 residues in the CDR3. Trimming cost V 6 bases and J 4 bases, with 12 bases left between them. Germline V lookup: CDR1 ENHRY, CDR2 SYGVKD. The CDR3: CAISQTLGTEAFF. The CDR3 nucleotides read TGTGCCATCAGCCAGACTCTGGGCACTGAAGCTTTCTTT.

This chain links TRBV11-2 with TRBJ2-7; tentatively, D is TRBD1 (6 bases). V dropped 5 bases and J dropped 9 bases, with 26 bases sitting between them. The CDR3 loop spans 16 amino acids. Germline values: CDR1 SGHAT, CDR2 FQNNGV. The CDR3 is CASSPRQGLTLRGQYF. The DNA of the CDR3 is TGTGCCAGCAGCCCCCGTCAGGGGCTAACGCTACGAGGGCAGTACTTC.

V and J are TRBV4-2 and TRBJ2-7; TRBD2 aligns across 10 bases. V was pared by 1 base and J by 2 bases, with 8 bases of the junction left unmatched. This CDR3 has 17 amino acids. The germline gives CDR1 LGHNA, CDR2 YNFKEQ. Here the CDR3 DNA reads TGTGCCAGCAGCCAAGTTCTAGCGGGGGTCAAAGCCTACGAGCAGTACTTC. Its protein product is CASSQVLAGVKAYEQYF.

V is TRBV7-6 and J is TRBJ1-3; D possibly corresponds to TRBD1 (5 bases). Germline V CDR1 and CDR2: SGHVS, FNYEAQ. This CDR3 spans 13 amino acids. Trimming took 6 bases from V and 4 from J, leaving 10 bases between them. CDR3: CASSWDVGNTIYF. The DNA of the CDR3 is TGTGCCAGCAGTTGGGACGTAGGAAACACCATATATTTT.

The chain employs TRBV7-8 and TRBJ1-1, with TRBD1 matching over 10 bases. The V segment lost 3 bases and the J segment 1 base; nucleotides outside the gene matches: 8. Germline V gives CDR1 SGHVS, CDR2 FQNEAQ. This CDR3 contains 17 residues. Here the CDR3 reads CASSFSPGTGANTEAFF. The CDR3, as DNA: TGTGCCAGCAGCTTCTCTCCCGGGACAGGGGCGAACACTGAAGCTTTCTTT.